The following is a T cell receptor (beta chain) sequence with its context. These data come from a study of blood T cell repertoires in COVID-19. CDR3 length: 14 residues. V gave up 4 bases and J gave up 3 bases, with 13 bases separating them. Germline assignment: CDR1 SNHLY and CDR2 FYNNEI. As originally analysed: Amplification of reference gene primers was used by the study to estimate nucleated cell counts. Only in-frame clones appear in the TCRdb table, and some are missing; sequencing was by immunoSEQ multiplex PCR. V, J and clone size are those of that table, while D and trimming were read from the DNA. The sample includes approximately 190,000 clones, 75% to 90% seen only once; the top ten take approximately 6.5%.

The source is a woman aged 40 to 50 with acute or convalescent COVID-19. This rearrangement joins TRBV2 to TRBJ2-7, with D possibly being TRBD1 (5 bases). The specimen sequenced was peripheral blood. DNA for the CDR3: TGTGCCAGCAGTGGTATGACAGCGTACTACGAGCAGTACTTC. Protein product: CASSGMTAYYEQYF.